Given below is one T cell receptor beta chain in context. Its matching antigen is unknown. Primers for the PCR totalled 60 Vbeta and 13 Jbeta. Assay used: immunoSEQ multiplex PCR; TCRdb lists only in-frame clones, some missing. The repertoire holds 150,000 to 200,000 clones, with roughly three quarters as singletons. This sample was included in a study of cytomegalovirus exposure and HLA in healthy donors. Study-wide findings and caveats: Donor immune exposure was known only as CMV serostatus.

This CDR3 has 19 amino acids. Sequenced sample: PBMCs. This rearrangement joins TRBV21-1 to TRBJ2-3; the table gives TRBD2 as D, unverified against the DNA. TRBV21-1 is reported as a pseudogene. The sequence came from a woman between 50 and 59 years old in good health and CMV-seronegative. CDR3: CASSKAGKRGPLSTDTQYF. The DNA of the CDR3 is TGTGCCAGCAGCAAAGCGGGAAAGCGGGGGCCCCTGAGCACAGATACGCAGTATTTT.